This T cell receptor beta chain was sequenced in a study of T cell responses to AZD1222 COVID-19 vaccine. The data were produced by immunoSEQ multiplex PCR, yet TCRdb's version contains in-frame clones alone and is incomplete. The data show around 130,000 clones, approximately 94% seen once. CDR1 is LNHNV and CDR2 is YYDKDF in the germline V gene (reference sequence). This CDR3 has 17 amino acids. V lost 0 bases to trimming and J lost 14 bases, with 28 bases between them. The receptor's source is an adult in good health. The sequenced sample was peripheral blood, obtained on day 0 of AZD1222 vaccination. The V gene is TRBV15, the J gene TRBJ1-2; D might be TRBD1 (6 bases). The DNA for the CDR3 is TGTGCCACCAGCAGAGATCTAGGGCGGGGGGCCGGAAGTTTATGTACCTTC. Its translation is CATSRDLGRGAGSLCTF.